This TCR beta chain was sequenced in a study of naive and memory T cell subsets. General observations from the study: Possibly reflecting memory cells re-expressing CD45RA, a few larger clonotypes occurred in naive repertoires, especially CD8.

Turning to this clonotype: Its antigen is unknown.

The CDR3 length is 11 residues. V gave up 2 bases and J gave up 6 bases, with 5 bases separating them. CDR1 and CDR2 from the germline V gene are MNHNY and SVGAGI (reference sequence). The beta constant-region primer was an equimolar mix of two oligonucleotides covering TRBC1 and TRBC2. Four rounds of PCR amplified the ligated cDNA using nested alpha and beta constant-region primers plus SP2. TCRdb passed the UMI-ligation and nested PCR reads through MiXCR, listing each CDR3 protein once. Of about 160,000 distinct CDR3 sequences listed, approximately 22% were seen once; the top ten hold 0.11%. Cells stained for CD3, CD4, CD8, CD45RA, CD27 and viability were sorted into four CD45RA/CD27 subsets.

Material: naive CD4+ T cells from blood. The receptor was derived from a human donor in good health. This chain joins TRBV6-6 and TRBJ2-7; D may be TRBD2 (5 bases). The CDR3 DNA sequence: TGTGCCAGCAGTTACGGGAGCGAGCAGTACTTC. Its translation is CASSYGSEQYF.